The 20 T cell receptor beta chains below all came from one sample that was sequenced in a study of human T cells and chemical hapten exposure (dated by TCRdb to the early 2020s). The library was produced with RACE. For sequencing, a NextSeq 500 was employed. TCRdb cleaned the public reads at Q25 with fastp, built clones with MiXCR and kept in-frame beta chains. Every CDR3 protein is listed once, alongside the most common genes and DNA of its rows. In this sample the table shows fewer than 85,000 distinct CDR3 sequences, around 9.4% of which occur a single time. The ten largest clones capture about 1.7% of the sample. Taken with the paper, the label for time point translates to: healthy volunteer bleed at 6 weeks. Unfractionated whole blood was collected in Tempus Blood RNA tubes, and total RNA was extracted from that blood. Sequencing was done on a sample of whole blood. Every receptor here comes from a female donor in good health. Some clones in this sample may be carry-over from other donors' samples.

The V gene is TRBV5-1, the J gene TRBJ1-1; 7 positions agree with TRBD1. This CDR3 contains 14 residues. Per germline, CDR1 SGHRS and CDR2 YFSETQ. J was trimmed by 2 bases and V by 1 base; bases with no gene match: 2. CDR3 nucleotide sequence: TGCGCCAGCAGCTTGAGGACAGGCAACACTGAAGCTTTCTTT. Encoded protein: CASSLRTGNTEAFF.

The chain joins TRBV2 to TRBJ1-4, with a tentative D call TRBD1 (5 bases). Germline-derived CDR1 and CDR2 are SNHLY and FYNNEI. The CDR3 contains 14 residues. The V end was cut by 6 bases, the J end by 4 bases, with 12 bases between. This CDR3 reads CASSDQGYNEKLFF. CDR3 nucleotides: TGTGCCAGCAGCGATCAGGGTTATAATGAAAAACTGTTTTTT.

This clonotype was observed a few times. The chain joins TRBV29-1 to TRBJ1-1, with D uncertain. V dropped 6 bases and J dropped 0 bases, with 8 bases sitting between them. Looked up from germline, CDR1 is SQVTM and CDR2 is ANQGSEA. CDR3 length: 12 amino acids. The CDR3 bases are TGCAGCGTCTCGAGTCTGAACACTGAAGCTTTCTTT. This sequence encodes CSVSSLNTEAFF.

This clonotype was counted ten times or more. CDR3 sequence (DNA): TGTGCCAGCAGCCAAGGCGGAGTCCTCACTGGCACAGATACGCAGTATTTT. Protein: CASSQGGVLTGTDTQYF. The chain couples TRBV14 to TRBJ2-3; the D is unclear. Germline CDR1 reads SGHDN; CDR2 reads FVKESK. The V gene lost 1 base and the J gene lost 1 base, with 15 bases spanning the gap. CDR3 size: 17 residues.

This clonotype was detected many times. This chain links TRBV12-3 or TRBV12-4 with TRBJ1-2, with 8 positions matching TRBD1. This CDR3 spans 15 amino acids. V lost 5 bases, J lost 6 bases, and 11 bases stayed unmatched. In nucleotides, the CDR3 is TGTGCCAGCAGTCAAGGACAGGGCCTTTACGATGGCTACACCTTC. Translation: CASSQGQGLYDGYTF.

This clonotype was seen more than once but under ten times. This chain connects TRBV2 to TRBJ1-5; D is unclear. The CDR3 has 15 residues. V lost 5 bases to trimming and J lost 5 bases, with 16 bases between them. Per germline, CDR1 SNHLY and CDR2 FYNNEI. CDR3 region: CASSSGSVWHQPQHF. CDR3 nucleotide sequence: TGTGCCAGCAGTTCAGGTTCCGTATGGCATCAGCCCCAGCATTTT.

The chain carries TRBV4-1 and TRBJ2-7, with D hard to call. Trimming stripped 4 bases from V and 2 bases from J, with 12 bases between. Germline V gene data show CDR1 as MGHRA and CDR2 as YSYEKL. CDR3 size: 14 residues. The CDR3 here is CASSLGPAPYEQYF. CDR3 DNA sequence: TGCGCCAGCAGCCTAGGACCTGCGCCCTACGAGCAGTACTTC.

In its sample, this clonotype was seen many times. The chain has TRBV12-3 or TRBV12-4 and TRBJ1-5; TRBD1 is a possible D gene (6 bases). Deletions cut 5 bases from V and 0 bases from J, with 14 bases between. The CDR3 has 16 amino acids. This chain's CDR3 is CASSPSGGHSNQPQHF. The DNA of the CDR3 is TGTGCCAGCAGTCCTTCGGGGGGCCATAGCAATCAGCCCCAGCATTTT.

This clonotype was seen at least ten times. The CDR3 loop is CAQHKGRGYTF. CDR3 DNA: TGTGCACAGCACAAGGGGAGAGGCTACACCTTC. This sequence joins TRBV6-5 and TRBJ1-2; D is perhaps TRBD1 (5 bases). Germline V CDR1 and CDR2: MNHEY, SVGAGI. The CDR3 sequence is 11 residues long.

This clonotype came up many times. This chain connects TRBV6-1 to TRBJ2-7; D unclear. The length of the CDR3 is 15 residues. V lost 1 base to trimming and J lost 2 bases, with 12 bases between them. Germline V gene data show CDR1 as MNHNS and CDR2 as SASEGT. The CDR3 reads CASSEGEVEAYEQYF. The DNA of the CDR3 is TGTGCCAGCAGTGAAGGCGAAGTCGAAGCCTACGAGCAGTACTTC.

V and J are TRBV10-3 and TRBJ1-2; 7 bases agree with TRBD1. The CDR3 runs to 11 residues. The germline V gene has CDR1 ENHRY and CDR2 SYGVKD. Unmatched junction bases numbered 0, after V lost 8 bases and J lost 3 bases. The CDR3 sequence is CAIGQDYGYTF. CDR3 coding DNA: TGTGCCATCGGACAGGACTATGGCTACACCTTC.

The table lists this clonotype with a few counts. CDR3 coding DNA: TGTGCCAGCACCCACCCGAGGCTAGCGGGGGGCCCTACCGGGGAGCTGTTTTTT. This sequence encodes CASTHPRLAGGPTGELFF. This chain links TRBV6-2 or TRBV6-3 with TRBJ2-2; 11 nucleotides line up with TRBD2. CDR1 MNHEY and CDR2 SVGEGT come from the germline V gene. The CDR3 covers 18 residues. Trimming cost V 7 bases and J 5 bases; bases outside gene matches: 15.

This clonotype was observed a few times. V gene TRBV20-1 combines with J gene TRBJ1-4; D gene unclear. This CDR3 has 19 amino acids. From germline, CDR1 is DFQATT and CDR2 SNEGSKA (reference sequence). V was trimmed by 0 bases and J by 0 bases, leaving 20 bases between them. Here the CDR3 reads CSARDGQATFSATNEKLFF. The CDR3 DNA is TGCAGTGCTAGAGATGGCCAGGCGACTTTCTCCGCAACTAATGAAAAACTGTTTTTT.

This clonotype was detected a few times. The chain carries TRBV4-3 and TRBJ1-5; tentative D call: TRBD1 (5 bases). This CDR3 spans 16 amino acids. V was pared by 2 bases and J by 4 bases, with 15 bases between. Germline V gene sequence: CDR1 LGHNA, CDR2 YSLEER. The CDR3 loop reads CASSQRHRFRNQPQHF. The CDR3 coding sequence is TGCGCCAGCAGCCAACGCCACAGGTTCCGGAATCAGCCCCAGCATTTT.

The rearrangement joins TRBV2 to TRBJ1-1; D is ambiguous. The CDR3 extends over 12 amino acids. CDR1 and CDR2 (germline): SNHLY, FYNNEI. Trimming removed 9 bases at V and 0 bases at J, with 8 bases between. CDR3 amino acids: CARTFLNTEAFF. The CDR3 nucleotides read TGTGCCAGAACTTTCCTGAACACTGAAGCTTTCTTT. Filled out from reference TRBV2 and TRBJ1-1, the complete variable domain reads EPEVTQTPSHQVTQMGQEVILRCVPISNHLYFYWYRQILGQKVEFLVSFYNNEISEKSEIFDDQFSVERPDGSNFTLKIRSTKLEDSAMYFCARTFLNTEAFFGQGTRLTVV.

The chain recombines TRBV6-2 or TRBV6-3 with TRBJ2-1; D gene ambiguous. V lost 6 bases and J 4 bases, leaving 4 bases between the germline ends. Germline CDR1 MNHEY, CDR2 SVGEGT. CDR3 length equals 11 residues. CDR3 in DNA: TGTGCCAGCAGCCAGTACAATGAGCAGTTCTTC. Its protein product is CASSQYNEQFF.

This clonotype was picked up a small number of times. The chain couples TRBV20-1 to TRBJ1-1, with D possibly matching TRBD1 (5 bases). V shed 6 bases and J shed 6 bases, with 17 bases lying between them. CDR1 and CDR2 from the germline V gene are DFQATT and SNEGSKA (reference sequence). CDR3 length: 13 residues. Here the CDR3 DNA reads TGCAGTGCGCCCGCCGGGGGGTCGGCTGAAGCTTTCTTT. This sequence encodes CSAPAGGSAEAFF.

This clonotype was seen only a few times. A much larger clone differs from this one at a single base, so this may be a read error. The genes are TRBV7-6 and TRBJ1-5; D gene uncertain. The CDR3 spans 13 residues. Germline CDR1 is SGHVS and CDR2 is FNYEAQ. The CDR3 loop is CASSLGRDQPQNF. The CDR3 DNA reads as TGTGCCAGCAGCTTGGGAAGAGATCAGCCCCAGAATTTT.

CDR3 bases: TGCGCCAGCAGCTTGGCGGATAGCACAGATACGCAGTATTTT. Amino acids: CASSLADSTDTQYF. This rearrangement joins TRBV5-1 to TRBJ2-3; D remains ambiguous. Germline CDR1 SGHRS, CDR2 YFSETQ. Trimming shortened V by 0 bases and J by 0 bases, and 5 bases separated the two germline ends. CDR3 length: 14 amino acids.

This clonotype has more than one count but fewer than ten. The gene calls are TRBV12-3 or TRBV12-4 and TRBJ2-7; 7 bases align to TRBD1. V shed 5 bases and J 2 bases; nucleotides not matched to a gene: 6. The length of the CDR3 is 14 residues. The DNA of the CDR3 is TGTGCCAGCAGTATTGCAGGGGGAGCCTACGAGCAGTACTTC. Protein sequence: CASSIAGGAYEQYF.